This T cell receptor beta chain appears in the sequencing data of a study of blood T cell repertoires in COVID-19. For the study at large: The United States, Italy and Spain were the sources of the acute and convalescent COVID-19 samples.

The CDR3 is 12 amino acids. V lost 5 bases to trimming and J lost 5 bases, with 9 bases between them. Germline CDR1 and CDR2: MDHEN and SYDVKM. Per the original data handling: Reference gene primer amplification gave estimated nucleated cell counts. Some clones are missing from TCRdb's copy, which holds only in-frame ones; the method was immunoSEQ multiplex PCR. V and J calls and clone size are as listed in that table; D and trimming were resolved from the DNA. Altogether 100,000 to 150,000 clones are present, approximately 91% being singletons, with the ten largest covering approximately 1.1%. The source is a woman of 80 years or more with acute or convalescent COVID-19. The sequenced sample consisted of peripheral blood. The chain joins TRBV28 to TRBJ1-1; tentative D call: TRBD1 (6 bases). The CDR3 loop is CASSQTGTEAFF. The CDR3 coding sequence is TGTGCCAGCAGTCAAACAGGGACTGAAGCTTTCTTT.